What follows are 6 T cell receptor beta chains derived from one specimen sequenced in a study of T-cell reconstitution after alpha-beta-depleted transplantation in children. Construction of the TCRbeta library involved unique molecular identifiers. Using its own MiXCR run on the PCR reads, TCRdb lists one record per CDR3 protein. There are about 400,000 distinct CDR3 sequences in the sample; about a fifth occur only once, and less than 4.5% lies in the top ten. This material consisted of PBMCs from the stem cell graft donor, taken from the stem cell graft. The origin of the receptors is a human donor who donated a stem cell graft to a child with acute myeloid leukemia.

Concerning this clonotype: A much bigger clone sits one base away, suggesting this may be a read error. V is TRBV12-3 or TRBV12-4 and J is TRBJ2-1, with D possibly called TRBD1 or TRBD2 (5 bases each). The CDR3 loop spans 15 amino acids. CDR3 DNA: TGTGCCGGCAGTTTATTTACCCCGGGACACAATGAGCAGTTCTTC. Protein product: CAGSLFTPGHNEQFF.

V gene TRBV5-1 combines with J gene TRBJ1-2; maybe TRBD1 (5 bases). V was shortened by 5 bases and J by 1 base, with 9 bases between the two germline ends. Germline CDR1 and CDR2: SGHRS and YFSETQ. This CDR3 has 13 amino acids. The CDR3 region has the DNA TGCGCCAGCAGGCTACAGGATAACTATGGCTACACCTTC. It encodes CASRLQDNYGYTF.

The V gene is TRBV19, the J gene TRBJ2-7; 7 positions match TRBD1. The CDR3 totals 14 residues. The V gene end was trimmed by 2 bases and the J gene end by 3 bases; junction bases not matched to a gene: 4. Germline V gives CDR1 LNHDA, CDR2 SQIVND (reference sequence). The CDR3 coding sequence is TGTGCCAGTAGTATAACCGGACAGGACTACGAGCAGTACTTC. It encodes CASSITGQDYEQYF.

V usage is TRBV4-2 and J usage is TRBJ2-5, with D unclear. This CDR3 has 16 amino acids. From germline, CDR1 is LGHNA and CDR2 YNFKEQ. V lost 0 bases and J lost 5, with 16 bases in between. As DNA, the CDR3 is TGTGCCAGCAGCCAAGAGCAAAGCCAGAAGTTGGAGACCCAGTACTTC. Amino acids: CASSQEQSQKLETQYF.

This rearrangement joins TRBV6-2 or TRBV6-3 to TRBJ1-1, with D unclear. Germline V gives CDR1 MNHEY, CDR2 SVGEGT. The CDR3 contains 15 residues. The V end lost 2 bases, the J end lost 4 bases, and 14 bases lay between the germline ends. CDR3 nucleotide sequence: TGTGCCAGCAGTTACCCCACTCCGGGGTTCACTGAAGCTTTCTTT. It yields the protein CASSYPTPGFTEAFF.

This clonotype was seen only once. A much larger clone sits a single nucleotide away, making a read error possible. Written as DNA, the CDR3 is TGCGCCAGCAGCTACAGGACTAGCGCAGATACGCAGTATTTT. It codes for CASSYRTSADTQYF. The chain is built from TRBV5-1 and TRBJ2-3; TRBD2 matches at 9 bases. Germline V lookup: CDR1 SGHRS, CDR2 YFSETQ. This CDR3 has 14 amino acids. The V gene end was trimmed by 3 bases and the J gene end by 4 bases; junction bases not matched to a gene: 3.